The 25 T cell receptor beta chains given below trace back to one sample, sequenced in a study of blood T cell repertoires in COVID-19. Assay: immunoSEQ multiplex PCR; the TCRdb copy retains only in-frame clones and omits some. Here the sample spans a few hundred thousand clones, about four fifths being singletons. The specimen was peripheral blood. These receptors were collected from a woman of 80 years or more with acute or convalescent COVID-19.

CDR3 coding DNA: TGTGCCAGCAGCGCCAAGGGGGCGGCCAATTCACCCCTCCACTTT. Protein sequence: CASSAKGAANSPLHF. This rearrangement joins TRBV9 to TRBJ1-6, with TRBD1 identical over 7 bases. The CDR3 runs to 15 residues. CDR1 SGDLS and CDR2 YYNGEE come from the germline V gene. Trimming took 3 bases from V and 7 from J; bases not matched to a gene: 7. The variable domain in full, completed from reference TRBV9 and TRBJ1-6, reads DSGVTQTPKHLITATGQRVTLRCSPRSGDLSVYWYQQSLDQGLQFLIQYYNGEERAKGNILERFSAQQFPDLHSELNLSSLELGDSALYFCASSAKGAANSPLHFGNGTRLTVT.

The V and J genes are TRBV5-5 and TRBJ1-3; perhaps TRBD1 as D (5 bases). The CDR3 sequence is 16 residues long. Trimming took off 3 bases at V and 0 bases at J, with 13 bases between the two ends. Germline CDR1 and CDR2: SGHKS and YYEKEE (reference sequence). The CDR3 DNA reads as TGTGCCAGCAGCTCCCGGAGGGACGGCTCTGGAAACACCATATATTTT. Translation gives CASSSRRDGSGNTIYF.

The V call is TRBV9, the J call TRBJ1-1; D uncertain. Per the germline V gene, CDR1 is SGDLS and CDR2 is YYNGEE. Trimming took 3 bases from V and 1 from J, leaving 7 bases between them. The length of the CDR3 is 13 residues. For the CDR3, the DNA is TGTGCCAGCAGCGGGCAGGCGAACACTGAAGCTTTCTTT. Its protein product is CASSGQANTEAFF.

The chain joins TRBV11-3 to TRBJ2-3; 7 bases fit TRBD2. CDR3 length: 15 residues. The germline V gene encodes CDR1 SGHNT and CDR2 YENEEA. With V trimmed by 2 bases and J by 0 bases, 2 bases remained unmatched. The CDR3 region has the DNA TGTGCCAGCAGCTTAAGGCGGGGGAGCACAGATACGCAGTATTTT. It codes for CASSLRRGSTDTQYF.

This clone was counted only a few times. This sequence joins TRBV19 and TRBJ1-6; D might be TRBD1 (5 bases). V was cut by 4 bases and J by 8 bases, with 12 bases left in between. This CDR3 is built from 14 residues. Germline V gene sequence: CDR1 LNHDA, CDR2 SQIVND (reference sequence). CDR3 in amino acids: CASSSTGFDSPLHF. The CDR3 nucleotides read TGTGCCAGTAGTAGCACAGGATTCGATTCACCCCTCCACTTT.

The chain employs TRBV10-3 and TRBJ1-1, with D tentatively TRBD1 (5 bases). The CDR3 is 14 residues long. The V end was cut by 6 bases, the J end by 5 bases, with 16 bases between. Germline CDR1 is ENHRY and CDR2 is SYGVKD. The CDR3 coding sequence is TGTGCCATCAGAAGCTATCAGGGACTTACTGAAGCTTTCTTT. Encoded protein: CAIRSYQGLTEAFF.

The chain is built from TRBV3-1 (or the pseudogene TRBV3-2) and TRBJ2-5, with a weak D call TRBD2 (5 bases). The CDR3 sequence is 15 residues long. Trimming left V 0 bases short and J 2 bases short, with 10 bases between. From germline, CDR1 is LGHDT and CDR2 YNNKEL (reference sequence). The CDR3 nucleotides are TGTGCCAGCAGCCAAGATGCAGCGGCTCAAGAGACCCAGTACTTC. Protein sequence: CASSQDAAAQETQYF.

The chain uses TRBV5-1 and TRBJ2-5, with 7 bases fitting TRBD1. From germline, CDR1 is SGHRS and CDR2 YFSETQ. CDR3 length: 17 amino acids. J gave up 1 base and V 0 bases, and 9 bases lay outside the gene matches. The CDR3 DNA reads as TGCGCCAGCAGCTTGGGATACAGGGGCCTCCGCCAAGAGACCCAGTACTTC. Translated: CASSLGYRGLRQETQYF.

This clone came up a few times. The rearrangement uses TRBV12-3 or TRBV12-4 and TRBJ1-1, with D perhaps TRBD1 (5 bases). V dropped 6 bases and J dropped 8 bases, with 13 bases sitting between them. The CDR3 spans 12 residues. CDR3 in amino acids: CASSTVPGEAFF. CDR3 DNA: TGTGCCAGCAGCACCGTGCCAGGGGAAGCTTTCTTT.

This rearrangement joins TRBV27 to TRBJ2-3; 9 positions match TRBD1. CDR3 length: 14 residues. Germline assignment: CDR1 MNHEY and CDR2 SMNVEV (reference sequence). The junction had 5 bases not matched to a gene; V was cut back by 5 bases and J by 5 bases. CDR3 DNA: TGTGCCAGCAGTCACCGGGACAGGGTAGATACGCAGTATTTT. This encodes CASSHRDRVDTQYF.

The chain is built from TRBV7-9 and TRBJ1-1, with a possible D match to TRBD1 (5 bases). V was pared by 0 bases and J by 7 bases, with 12 bases between. Germline V gene sequence: CDR1 SEHNR, CDR2 FQNEAQ (reference sequence). CDR3 size: 14 residues. The DNA of the CDR3 is TGTGCCAGCAGCTTAGCGCAGGGTTCGGGTGAAGCTTTCTTT. Amino acid sequence: CASSLAQGSGEAFF. Filled out from reference TRBV7-9 and TRBJ1-1, the complete variable domain reads DTGVSQNPRHKITKRGQNVTFRCDPISEHNRLYWYRQTLGQGPEFLTYFQNEAQLEKSRLLSDRFSAERPKGSFSTLEIQRTEQGDSAMYLCASSLAQGSGEAFFGQGTRLTVV.

This chain uses TRBV18 with TRBJ1-4; a possible D gene is TRBD1 (6 bases). Trimming shortened V by 4 bases and J by 8 bases, and 23 bases separated the two germline ends. Germline loops: CDR1 KGHSH, CDR2 LQKENI. CDR3 length equals 17 residues. DNA of the CDR3: TGTGCCAGCTCACACAGGGTTCAGCCCGCCACAGGGGAAAAACTGTTTTTT. As protein: CASSHRVQPATGEKLFF.

The chain joins TRBV5-4 to TRBJ2-3, with 8 bases aligning to TRBD1. The germline CDR1 and CDR2 sequences are SGHNT and YYREEE (reference sequence). CDR3 length: 14 residues. V shed 3 bases, J shed 4 bases, and the junction held 4 bases outside the gene matches. The CDR3 protein is CASSSGQGPDTQYF. CDR3 in DNA: TGTGCCAGCAGCTCCGGACAGGGCCCAGATACGCAGTATTTT.

This chain connects TRBV7-3 to TRBJ2-1; 10 nucleotides line up with TRBD2. The CDR3 is 18 amino acids. The V gene end was trimmed by 1 base and the J gene end by 0 bases; junction bases not matched to a gene: 6. Per germline, CDR1 SGHTA and CDR2 FQGTGA. The CDR3 DNA sequence: TGTGCCAGCAGCTTAAACATGCCTAGCGGGAGCTCCTACAATGAGCAGTTCTTC. It encodes CASSLNMPSGSSYNEQFF.

The chain is built from TRBV6-5 and TRBJ2-1; D not certain. V lost 6 bases, J lost 4 bases, and 7 bases lay in between. The CDR3 length is 12 residues. In germline, CDR1 is MNHEY, CDR2 SVGAGI. This CDR3 reads CASSPLYNEQFF. CDR3 DNA sequence: TGTGCCAGCAGCCCCTTGTACAATGAGCAGTTCTTC.

The chain uses TRBV6-1 and TRBJ2-7; TRBD2 is a possible D gene (6 bases). Germline assignment: CDR1 MNHNS and CDR2 SASEGT. There are 16 residues in the CDR3. V lost 3 bases to trimming and J lost 2 bases, with 17 bases between them. As DNA, the CDR3 is TGTGCCAGCAGTGAGAGTCGGGGACGGAGGGCCTACGAGCAGTACTTC. This gives the protein CASSESRGRRAYEQYF.

This clone came up once. The V call is TRBV19, the J call TRBJ2-5; TRBD2 matches at 11 bases. Unmatched junction bases numbered 6, after V lost 4 bases and J lost 2 bases. Looked up from germline, CDR1 is LNHDA and CDR2 is SQIVND (reference sequence). The CDR3 totals 16 residues. CDR3 sequence reads: CASSKVAGGPQETQYF. The CDR3 DNA is TGTGCCAGTAGTAAGGTAGCGGGGGGGCCACAAGAGACCCAGTACTTC. Combining the CDR3 with reference TRBV19 and TRBJ2-5 gives the whole variable domain DGGITQSPKYLFRKEGQNVTLSCEQNLNHDAMYWYRQDPGQGLRLIYYSQIVNDFQKGDIAEGYSVSREKKESFPLTVTSAQKNPTAFYLCASSKVAGGPQETQYFGPGTRLLVL.

The CDR3 DNA reads TGCGCCAGCATGGGGCCAGATACGCAGTATTTT. As protein: CASMGPDTQYF. This chain uses TRBV5-1 with TRBJ2-3; a weak D match, TRBD1 (5 bases). This CDR3 has 11 amino acids. Trimming took off 6 bases at V and 4 bases at J, with 6 bases between the two ends. The germline V gene has CDR1 SGHRS and CDR2 YFSETQ.

The J gene is TRBJ1-1, the V gene TRBV7-2, with D hard to call. The germline V gene encodes CDR1 SGHTA and CDR2 FQGNSA. V was cut by 5 bases and J by 5 bases, with 6 bases left in between. CDR3 length: 11 residues. The DNA of the CDR3 is TGTGCCAGCAGCCCGAGAACTGAAGCTTTCTTT. Encoded protein: CASSPRTEAFF.

The chain links TRBV6-6 to TRBJ2-7; possibly TRBD1 for D (6 bases). The CDR3 is 16 amino acids. The V and J ends lost 5 bases and 2 bases respectively, with 19 bases between them. In germline, CDR1 is MNHNY, CDR2 SVGAGI (reference sequence). This CDR3 reads CASSPISGARAYEQYF. In DNA, the CDR3 is TGTGCCAGCAGTCCGATTTCAGGGGCTAGGGCCTACGAGCAGTACTTC.

The chain uses TRBV3-1 (or the pseudogene TRBV3-2) and TRBJ1-2; D possibly corresponds to TRBD1 (6 bases). V lost 1 base, J lost 0 bases, and 15 bases lay in between. This CDR3 comprises 17 residues. CDR1 LGHDT and CDR2 YNNKEL come from the germline V gene (reference sequence). The CDR3 protein is CASSQAWGQGSNYGYTF. The CDR3 DNA reads TGTGCCAGCAGCCAAGCTTGGGGGCAGGGCTCTAACTATGGCTACACCTTC.

V is TRBV4-1 and J is TRBJ1-2; D is ambiguous. V lost 3 bases and J lost 4, with 6 bases in between. Germline V CDR1 and CDR2: MGHRA, YSYEKL. The CDR3 covers 12 residues. The CDR3 protein is CASSQSSYGYTF. The DNA for the CDR3 is TGCGCCAGCAGCCAGTCTTCCTATGGCTACACCTTC.

This chain connects TRBV6-6 to TRBJ2-6; the D is unclear. This CDR3 is 18 amino acids long. The V end was cut by 6 bases, the J end by 0 bases, with 18 bases between. In germline, CDR1 is MNHNY, CDR2 SVGAGI (reference sequence). In DNA, the CDR3 is TGTGCCAGCAGCCGACGTGCCCCCTCGAGCTCTGGGGCCAACGTCCTGACTTTC. Encoded protein: CASSRRAPSSSGANVLTF.

The chain links TRBV3-1 (or the pseudogene TRBV3-2) to TRBJ2-7, with D possibly matching TRBD2 (5 bases). V lost 4 bases to trimming and J lost 3 bases, with 13 bases between them. The CDR3 extends over 14 amino acids. Germline assignment: CDR1 LGHDT and CDR2 YNNKEL (reference sequence). The CDR3 region is CASSPLASSYEQYF. As DNA, the CDR3 is TGTGCCAGCAGCCCCCTAGCCAGCAGCTACGAGCAGTACTTC.

This chain joins TRBV7-2 and TRBJ2-1, with 8 bases fitting TRBD2. This CDR3 has 15 amino acids. J gave up 14 bases and V 5 bases, and 17 bases lay outside the gene matches. The V gene's germline CDR1 is SGHTA and CDR2 FQGNSA. The CDR3 DNA reads TGTGCCAGCAGCCCACACGGTGGTAGCGGGGCCGGGGAGTTCTTC. This codes for CASSPHGGSGAGEFF.